This T cell receptor (beta chain) was identified in a study of identifying expanded T cells in peripheral blood. Study observations and caveats: Clone count variance between approximately 2-week samples rose with total template count.

A word on this clone: What it binds is not known.

Generated by immunoSEQ multiplex PCR, the TCRdb table keeps only in-frame clones and is missing some. The sample has about 81,000 clones, 84% seen once; the top ten hold around 20%. The source of this sequence is a person aged 18-69 years in good health. The sample comprised blood.

DNA for the CDR3: TGTGCCAGCAGTTACCGAGGGGGGGATGGTCAGCCCCAGCATTTT. This sequence encodes CASSYRGGDGQPQHF. The chain employs TRBV6-5 and TRBJ1-5; weak D call: TRBD1 (6 bases). Germline V gene data show CDR1 as MNHEY and CDR2 as SVGAGI. Trimming cost V 2 bases and J 6 bases, with 14 bases left between them. CDR3 length: 15 amino acids.